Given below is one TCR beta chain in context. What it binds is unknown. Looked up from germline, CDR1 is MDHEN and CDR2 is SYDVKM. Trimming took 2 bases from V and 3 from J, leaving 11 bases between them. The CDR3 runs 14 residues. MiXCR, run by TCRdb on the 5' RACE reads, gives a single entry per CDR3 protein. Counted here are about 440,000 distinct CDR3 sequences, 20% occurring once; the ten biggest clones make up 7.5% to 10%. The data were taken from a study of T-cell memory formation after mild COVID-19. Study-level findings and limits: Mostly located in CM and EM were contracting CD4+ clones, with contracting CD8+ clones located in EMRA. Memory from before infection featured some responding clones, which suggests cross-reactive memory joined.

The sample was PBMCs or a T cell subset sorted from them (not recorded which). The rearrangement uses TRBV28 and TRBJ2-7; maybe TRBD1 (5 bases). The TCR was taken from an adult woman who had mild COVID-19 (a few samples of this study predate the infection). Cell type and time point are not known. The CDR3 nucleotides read TGTGCCAGCAGTTTAGAGGCAGGGAACTACGAGCAGTACTTC. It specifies CASSLEAGNYEQYF.